What follows is one T cell receptor (beta chain) and its context. The sample belongs to a study of blood T cell repertoires in COVID-19. Study-level background: Italy, Spain and the United States were the sources of the convalescent and acute COVID-19 samples.

Per the original data handling: Estimated nucleated cell counts came from reference gene primer amplification. Generated by immunoSEQ multiplex PCR, the TCRdb table keeps only in-frame clones and is missing some. V, J and clone size derive from that table, while D and trimming were established from the DNA sequence. Among some 160,000 clones, roughly 77% were seen once, and the ten largest hold less than 5.5%. V was clipped by 1 base and J by 12 bases; unmatched bases: 6. CDR3 size: 14 residues. Per the germline V gene, CDR1 is LGHDT and CDR2 is YNNKEL (reference sequence). The clonotype was recovered from a man in his 60s with acute or convalescent COVID-19. The sample taken for sequencing was peripheral blood. The chain carries TRBV3-1 (or the pseudogene TRBV3-2) and TRBJ2-3; 11 positions agree with TRBD2. Here the CDR3 reads CASSQALAGGSQYF. The CDR3 DNA reads TGTGCCAGCAGCCAAGCGCTAGCGGGAGGATCACAGTATTTT.